This is a list of T cell receptor beta chains from one sample in a study of blood T cell repertoires in COVID-19. Produced via immunoSEQ multiplex PCR; TCRdb's table is partial and in-frame only. The repertoire includes 150,000 or so clones, 82% of them detected once, and roughly 15% sits in the top ten. The sequenced sample was peripheral blood. The receptors come from a human donor with acute or convalescent COVID-19. The donor label of this sample is uncertain. Each CDR3 is given without its conserved first and last residue. The order of the fields is J gene, V gene, CDR3 protein.

TRBJ1-2,TRBV19,ASTRYRDGVLGGYGYT
TRBJ1-2,TRBV6-5,ASSYRVTAAGGYT
TRBJ2-1,TRBV5-1,ASTPAYQRINEQF
TRBJ1-6,TRBV6-5,ASRPQGGGSPLH
TRBJ1-2,TRBV9,ASSARELGYT
TRBJ2-7,TRBV5-6,ASGNGVGEQY
TRBJ2-3,TRBV11-2,ASTPLRSGGTDTQY
TRBJ1-2,TRBV11-2,ASSRNGIYGYT
TRBJ1-2,TRBV30,AWSVSANSFGYT
TRBJ1-1,TRBV2,ASSDYGGNTEAF
TRBJ1-2,TRBV10-3,AISFYGPGYGYT
TRBJ2-5,TRBV28,ASSSGGRGETQY
TRBJ2-7,TRBV6-2/TRBV6-3,ASSYSLGTGDHEQY
TRBJ2-3,TRBV6-5,ASSYRDTQY
TRBJ1-2,TRBV7-2,ASSPNRESYGYT
TRBJ2-5,TRBV29-1,SVEDVDRSETQY
TRBJ2-7,TRBV6-2/TRBV6-3,ASSYSISSGGFYEQY
TRBJ2-4,TRBV29-1,SVGTSGVVKNIQY
TRBJ1-5,TRBV6-1,ASSEADRGRANQPQH
TRBJ1-6,TRBV4-2,ASSLHRQFGSPLH
TRBJ1-1,TRBV23-1,ASSSQTGGNTEAF
TRBJ1-1,TRBV12-5,ASGYGTESVSF
TRBJ1-6,TRBV3-1/TRBV3-2,ASSQVADAFYSPLH
TRBJ1-1,TRBV7-2,ASSPRTALGTEAF
TRBJ2-1,TRBV6-5,ATKLDFSSYNEQF
TRBJ1-5,TRBV18,ASSPNRGDYGKGQPQH
TRBJ1-2,TRBV20-1,SADRGGGYT
TRBJ2-3,TRBV30,AWETGDTQY
TRBJ1-1,TRBV7-2,ASSLGSGPREAF
TRBJ1-1,TRBV4-3,ASSQDMGAALAF
TRBJ2-3,TRBV10-2,ASSFRGPPGDTQY
TRBJ1-4,TRBV4-1,ASSQEGLRGEKLF
TRBJ2-3,TRBV19,ASRGVGLANTQY
TRBJ1-3,TRBV2,ASSVQGVYSGNTIY
TRBJ1-1,TRBV27,ASSLGRANTEAF
TRBJ1-3,TRBV2,ASSLTRTGSGNTIY
TRBJ2-5,TRBV12-5,ASGSGNVQTQY
TRBJ1-1,TRBV27,ASSSYIRTGGAVEAF
TRBJ1-1,TRBV19,ASGAGRPNTEAF
TRBJ1-1,TRBV30,AWRWGPINTEAF
TRBJ2-2,TRBV4-3,ASSQGMTERAANTGELF